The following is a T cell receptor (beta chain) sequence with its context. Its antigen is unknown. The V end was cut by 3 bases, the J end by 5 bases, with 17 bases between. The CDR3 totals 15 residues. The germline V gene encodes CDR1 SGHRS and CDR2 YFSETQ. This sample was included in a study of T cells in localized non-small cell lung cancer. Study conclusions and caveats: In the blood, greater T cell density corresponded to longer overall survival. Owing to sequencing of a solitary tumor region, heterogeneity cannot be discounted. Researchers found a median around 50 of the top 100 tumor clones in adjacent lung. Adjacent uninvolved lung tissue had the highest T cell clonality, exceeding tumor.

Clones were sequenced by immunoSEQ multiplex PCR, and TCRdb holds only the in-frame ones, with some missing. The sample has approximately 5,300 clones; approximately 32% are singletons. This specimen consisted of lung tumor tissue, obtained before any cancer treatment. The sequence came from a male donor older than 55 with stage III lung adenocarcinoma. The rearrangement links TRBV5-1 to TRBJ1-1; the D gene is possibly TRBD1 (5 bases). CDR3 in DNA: TGCGCCAGCAGCTCCTCTATGGGGGTTAGGACTGAAGCTTTCTTT. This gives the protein CASSSSMGVRTEAFF.